Listed below are T cell receptor beta chains from one sample, sequenced in a study of blood T cell repertoires in COVID-19. Assay used: immunoSEQ multiplex PCR; TCRdb lists only in-frame clones, some missing. The repertoire holds approximately 250,000 clones, with around 89% as singletons. Sequenced: PBMCs or T cells enriched from blood (not recorded which). Source of these receptors: a woman aged 35 to 49 with acute COVID-19. CDR3s leave out the opening cysteine and the closing phenylalanine or tryptophan. Clone size, where shown, is once, few, many, or a class for clones that have expanded.

TRBJ2-5 NA TRBV5-4 ASSKDRGLETQY
TRBJ1-2 NA TRBV10-3 AITQTTTGEVGYT
TRBJ1-2 NA TRBV27 APGSGYT
TRBJ2-1 NA TRBV7-9 ASSHDRANEQF
TRBJ2-1 NA TRBV2 ASSQLAGGPGYNEQF
TRBJ1-2 NA TRBV11-2 ASSQPGQGRYGYT
TRBJ2-1 NA TRBV30 AWSFSNEQF
TRBJ2-1 NA TRBV5-1 ASSSGRNYNEQF
TRBJ2-2 NA TRBV9 ASSVPWSGSYNTGELF
TRBJ2-6 NA TRBV2 ASSEGATSGANVLT
TRBJ2-7 NA TRBV9 ASSGPRGGEQY
TRBJ2-5 NA TRBV5-1 ASSTLETMKETQY
TRBJ1-4 NA TRBV11-3 ASSLVQGGRHEKLF
TRBJ2-7 few TRBV27 ASSPRGTSYEQY
TRBJ1-1 once TRBV3-1/TRBV3-2 ASSQRSVAVGAEAF
TRBJ1-4 few TRBV5-5 ASSLLRGGTGTNEKLF
TRBJ2-5 NA TRBV30 AWGTGAGETQY
TRBJ1-2 NA TRBV19 ASSIGERLSRGYT
TRBJ2-3 once TRBV3-1/TRBV3-2 ASSNSRGGPTDTQY
TRBJ2-1 NA TRBV15 ATSGGLEGVYNEQF
TRBJ1-4 NA TRBV7-9 ASSDRVGEKLF
TRBJ2-1 NA TRBV3-1/TRBV3-2 ASNRAGVGNEQF
TRBJ2-4 few TRBV7-9 ASIDYRDRTIQY
TRBJ2-1 NA TRBV19 ASSTLKGSGSREQF
TRBJ2-1 NA TRBV7-2 ASSYSGSSYNEQF
TRBJ1-5 NA TRBV19 ASSQQARSNQPQH
TRBJ1-5 NA TRBV19 ASSLRGSGDRWSNQPQH
TRBJ1-5 NA TRBV2 ASGGRGGGNQPQH
TRBJ2-2 once TRBV14 ASSRAGSDTGELF
TRBJ2-3 NA TRBV7-2 ASSRAGGADTQY
TRBJ1-5 NA TRBV7-8 ASSLVGTGGNSNQPQH
TRBJ1-1 NA TRBV11-3 ASSLVRNTEAF
TRBJ1-6 NA TRBV5-1 ASSIQGQQNSPLH
TRBJ2-1 NA TRBV3-1/TRBV3-2 ASSQGVRGNPYNEQF
TRBJ2-3 NA TRBV5-1 ASSFSGKSTDTQY
TRBJ1-2 NA TRBV30 AWTRTRANYGYT